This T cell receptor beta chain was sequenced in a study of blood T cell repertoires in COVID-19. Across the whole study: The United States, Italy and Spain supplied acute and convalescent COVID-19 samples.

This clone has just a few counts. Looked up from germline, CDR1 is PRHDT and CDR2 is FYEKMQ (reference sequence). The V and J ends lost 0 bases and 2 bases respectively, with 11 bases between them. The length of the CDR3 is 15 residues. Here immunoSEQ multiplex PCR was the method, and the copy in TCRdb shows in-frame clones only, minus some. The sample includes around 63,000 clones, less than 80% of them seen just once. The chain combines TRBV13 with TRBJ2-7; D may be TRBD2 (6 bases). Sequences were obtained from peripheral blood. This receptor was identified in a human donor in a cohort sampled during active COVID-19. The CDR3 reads CASSLGGGVTYEQYF. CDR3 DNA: TGTGCCAGCAGCTTAGGCGGAGGGGTGACCTACGAGCAGTACTTC.